This passage covers 31 T cell receptor beta chains from one sample sequenced in a study of vaccination and CD4 T cells after COVID-19. These receptors have no known antigen. The treatment is: approximately nine-day PBMC culture with coronavirus spike peptide pools or control peptides (ViraFEST assay). An Oncomine TCR Beta short-read assay was used to sequence the DNA from cultured CD4+ T cells. TCRdb independently ran MiXCR on the PCR reads; one entry per CDR3 protein. Of about 13,000 distinct CDR3 sequences listed, around 62% are singletons. Sequencing input: CD4+ T cells from blood, cultured in vitro. All receptors derive from a human donor who had recovered from COVID-19.

The genes are TRBV15 and TRBJ2-3; perhaps D is TRBD1 or TRBD2 (5 bases each). The germline V gene has CDR1 LNHNV and CDR2 YYDKDF (reference sequence). V lost 6 bases and J 3 bases, leaving 13 bases between the germline ends. CDR3 length: 14 amino acids. CDR3 amino acids: CATSNGRETDTQYF. In nucleotides, the CDR3 is TGTGCCACCAGTAATGGCAGGGAGACAGATACGCAGTATTTT.

The genes are TRBV20-1 and TRBJ2-1; 12 bases fit TRBD2. Trimming removed 4 bases from V and 3 bases from J; junction bases left unmatched: 1. CDR1 and CDR2 (germline): DFQATT, SNEGSKA (reference sequence). The CDR3 has 14 residues. Here the CDR3 reads CSATSGRGYNEQFF. CDR3 nucleotides: TGCAGTGCTACTAGCGGGAGGGGCTACAATGAGCAGTTCTTC.

This clonotype has a handful of counts. The chain carries TRBV20-1 and TRBJ1-1, with TRBD1 matching 10 bases. Looked up from germline, CDR1 is DFQATT and CDR2 is SNEGSKA (reference sequence). CDR3 length: 14 residues. V lost 6 bases to trimming and J lost 4 bases; unmatched junction nucleotides: 8. CDR3 protein: CSATGQGLVTEAFF. CDR3 nucleotide sequence: TGCAGTGCCACGGGACAGGGGTTGGTCACTGAAGCTTTCTTT.

This clonotype was observed a handful of times. The genes are TRBV20-1 and TRBJ1-6; TRBD1 matches at 9 bases. This CDR3 contains 17 residues. Germline loops: CDR1 DFQATT, CDR2 SNEGSKA (reference sequence). Trimming at V came to 1 base and at J to 0 bases, leaving 4 bases not matched to a gene. The CDR3 region is CSARGDRESSYNSPLHF. CDR3 coding DNA: TGCAGTGCTAGAGGGGACAGGGAGAGCTCCTATAATTCACCCCTCCACTTT.

The V call is TRBV28, the J call TRBJ1-1, with D possibly TRBD1 on 5 matching bases. This CDR3 has 16 residues. V dropped 3 bases and J dropped 0 bases, with 14 bases sitting between them. Germline V gene sequence: CDR1 MDHEN, CDR2 SYDVKM. Written as DNA, the CDR3 is TGTGCCAGCAGTTTGTTCCAGGGAGGTTTGAACACTGAAGCTTTCTTT. Translation gives CASSLFQGGLNTEAFF.

The chain employs TRBV7-9 and TRBJ2-1; tentatively, D is TRBD1 or TRBD2 (5 bases each). V was trimmed by 4 bases and J by 10 bases, leaving 23 bases between them. The CDR3 is 16 amino acids. Germline loops: CDR1 SEHNR, CDR2 FQNEAQ (reference sequence). CDR3: CASSSSLDALRGEQFF. The DNA for the CDR3 is TGTGCCAGCAGCTCTAGCCTGGACGCACTCCGGGGCGAGCAGTTCTTC.

This chain uses TRBV2 with TRBJ2-7; TRBD2 is a possible D gene (6 bases). The CDR3 consists of 13 residues. Germline V gene sequence: CDR1 SNHLY, CDR2 FYNNEI. Trimming took 10 bases from V and 5 from J, leaving 18 bases between them. Written as DNA, the CDR3 is TGTGCCATCGCAACGGGAGAAGTACACGAGCAGTACTTC. Its protein product is CAIATGEVHEQYF.

V gene TRBV29-1 combines with J gene TRBJ2-3, with 9 bases lining up with TRBD2. This CDR3 region has 14 residues. Per germline, CDR1 SQVTM and CDR2 ANQGSEA. V was pared by 4 bases and J by 2 bases, with 4 bases of the junction left unmatched. The CDR3 is CSVGLAGTTDTQYF. The CDR3 DNA sequence: TGCAGCGTTGGGCTAGCGGGAACCACAGATACGCAGTATTTT.

Only one count was recorded for this clonotype. This chain uses TRBV20-1 with TRBJ2-3, with 12 bases fitting TRBD2. The CDR3 covers 17 residues. Germline V gene data show CDR1 as DFQATT and CDR2 as SNEGSKA (reference sequence). Losses at the gene ends were 0 bases for V and 4 bases for J; bases not matched to a gene: 8. CDR3 sequence: CSARDFAGLAGADTQYF. CDR3 coding DNA: TGCAGTGCTAGAGATTTCGCGGGACTAGCGGGCGCAGATACGCAGTATTTT.

The chain carries TRBV28 and TRBJ2-3; D gene uncertain. Germline-derived CDR1 and CDR2 are MDHEN and SYDVKM. The V gene lost 10 bases and the J gene lost 5 bases, with 13 bases spanning the gap. The CDR3 extends over 12 amino acids. CDR3 sequence: CATASDGDTQYF. The CDR3 region has the DNA TGTGCCACCGCGTCAGACGGAGATACGCAGTATTTT.

This clonotype came up a few times. The chain combines TRBV23-1 with TRBJ2-7; unclear D gene. TRBV23-1 is flagged as an ORF with uncertain function. V shed 2 bases and J shed 1 base, with 3 bases lying between them. The CDR3 is 12 amino acids. CDR3 sequence reads: CASSQRSYEQYF. The CDR3 bases are TGCGCCAGCAGTCAAAGATCCTACGAGCAGTACTTC.

The V and J genes are TRBV5-1 and TRBJ2-5; D not resolved. The CDR3 covers 14 residues. The germline V gene encodes CDR1 SGHRS and CDR2 YFSETQ. The V end lost 1 base, the J end lost 3 bases, and 10 bases lay between the germline ends. The CDR3 here is CASSLNKAKETQYF. For the CDR3, the DNA is TGCGCCAGCAGCTTGAATAAGGCGAAAGAGACCCAGTACTTC.

This rearrangement joins TRBV20-1 to TRBJ2-1; 9 nucleotides align to TRBD1. The CDR3 runs 14 residues. Germline V gives CDR1 DFQATT, CDR2 SNEGSKA (reference sequence). V shed 5 bases, J shed 7 bases, and the junction held 9 bases outside the gene matches. Here the CDR3 DNA reads TGCAGTGCTGATGGACAGGGGCCGGGAAATGAGCAGTTCTTC. The encoded protein is CSADGQGPGNEQFF.

This clonotype has just one count. The chain joins TRBV6-5 to TRBJ2-7, with 11 bases matching TRBD1. Germline V CDR1 and CDR2: MNHEY, SVGAGI. This CDR3 contains 15 residues. Losses at the gene ends were 2 bases for V and 3 bases for J; bases not matched to a gene: 3. For the CDR3, the DNA is TGTGCCAGCAGTTACAGGGACAGGGGGTTCTACGAGCAGTACTTC. Its protein product is CASSYRDRGFYEQYF.

The V call is TRBV18, the J call TRBJ1-2; the D gene is possibly TRBD1 (5 bases). Trimming stripped 6 bases from V and 0 bases from J, with 11 bases between. Germline assignment: CDR1 KGHSH and CDR2 LQKENI. This CDR3 spans 14 amino acids. In DNA form, the CDR3 reads TGTGCCAGCTCGGGGGTGGTGGCTAACTATGGCTACACCTTC. This sequence encodes CASSGVVANYGYTF.

The chain combines TRBV20-1 with TRBJ2-3; the match to TRBD2 covers 8 bases. From germline, CDR1 is DFQATT and CDR2 SNEGSKA (reference sequence). CDR3 length equals 14 residues. V lost 5 bases and J lost 6; bases outside the gene matches: 10. The DNA of the CDR3 is TGCAGTGCTTTAGCGGGAACGGGACGCGATACGCAGTATTTT. Translating gives CSALAGTGRDTQYF.

The V gene is TRBV2, the J gene TRBJ1-1; TRBD1 might be the D (6 bases). V was clipped by 6 bases and J by 4 bases, with 15 bases between them. CDR1 and CDR2 from the germline V gene are SNHLY and FYNNEI. The CDR3 totals 14 residues. In DNA form, the CDR3 reads TGTGCCAGCAGCCCCAGGGGACGAACCACTGAAGCTTTCTTT. Its translation is CASSPRGRTTEAFF.

The chain couples TRBV7-9 to TRBJ2-2; TRBD2 matches at 7 bases. Germline lookup yields CDR1 SEHNR and CDR2 FQNEAQ (reference sequence). After removal of 5 bases from V and 5 bases from J, the junction contained 8 bases not matched to a gene. The CDR3 has 15 amino acids. The CDR3: CASSRGGVVTGELFF. In nucleotides, the CDR3 is TGTGCCAGCAGCCGGGGAGGGGTAGTAACCGGGGAGCTGTTTTTT.

In this sample, this clonotype turned up once. The J gene is TRBJ2-3, the V gene TRBV7-8; 8 nucleotides agree with TRBD2. The germline V gene has CDR1 SGHVS and CDR2 FQNEAQ. CDR3 length equals 15 residues. Trimming removed 3 bases from V and 6 bases from J; junction bases left unmatched: 8. CDR3 loop: CASSFSGGPSDTQYF. CDR3 coding DNA: TGTGCCAGCAGCTTTTCGGGAGGGCCTTCTGATACGCAGTATTTT.

V gene TRBV28 combines with J gene TRBJ1-1, with D perhaps TRBD1 (6 bases). The CDR3 is made up of 17 amino acids. Germline V lookup: CDR1 MDHEN, CDR2 SYDVKM. V lost 3 bases and J lost 1, with 18 bases in between. Written as DNA, the CDR3 is TGTGCCAGCAGTTTCCCCCTCAAGGGGGGGAGGAACACTGAAGCTTTCTTT. Translated: CASSFPLKGGRNTEAFF.

V usage is TRBV20-1 and J usage is TRBJ1-4; 8 positions agree with TRBD1. The V segment lost 5 bases and the J segment 5 bases; nucleotides outside the gene matches: 10. From germline, CDR1 is DFQATT and CDR2 SNEGSKA (reference sequence). This CDR3 spans 15 amino acids. The CDR3 sequence is CSAGEPQGGNEKLFF. The CDR3 DNA reads TGCAGTGCTGGGGAACCACAGGGGGGAAATGAAAAACTGTTTTTT.

V and J are TRBV10-3 and TRBJ1-3; no definite D call. V gave up 6 bases and J gave up 1 base, with 16 bases separating them. CDR3 length: 16 residues. Per germline, CDR1 ENHRY and CDR2 SYGVKD. The CDR3, as DNA: TGTGCCATCAGGGGTTACAGTTGTAGATCTGGAAACACCATATATTTT. This sequence encodes CAIRGYSCRSGNTIYF.

A few counts support this clonotype. The rearrangement links TRBV27 to TRBJ2-2; D unresolved. CDR1 MNHEY and CDR2 SMNVEV come from the germline V gene (reference sequence). This CDR3 comprises 14 residues. Trimming shortened V by 2 bases and J by 1 base, and 5 bases separated the two germline ends. CDR3 coding DNA: TGTGCCAGCAGTTTAGGATGGAACACCGGGGAGCTGTTTTTT. It encodes CASSLGWNTGELFF.

The V and J genes are TRBV20-1 and TRBJ2-7, with D tentatively TRBD1 (6 bases). Germline values: CDR1 DFQATT, CDR2 SNEGSKA (reference sequence). Deletions cut 5 bases from V and 0 bases from J, with 14 bases between. This CDR3 is 14 amino acids long. The CDR3 reads CSAVTGTLSYEQYF. For the CDR3, the DNA is TGCAGTGCTGTAACCGGGACACTCTCCTACGAGCAGTACTTC.

The genes are TRBV10-1 and TRBJ2-1; no clear D gene. The CDR3 is 14 amino acids. The germline CDR1 and CDR2 sequences are WNHNN and SYGVQD (reference sequence). Trimming removed 0 bases from V and 7 bases from J, with 10 bases in between. The CDR3: CASSESIGLNEQFF. CDR3 bases: TGCGCCAGCAGTGAGTCGATAGGGTTGAATGAGCAGTTCTTC.

This clonotype was seen only once. The chain is built from TRBV5-4 and TRBJ1-2, with D possibly TRBD1 on 6 matching bases. Deletions cut 2 bases from V and 7 bases from J, with 21 bases between. The CDR3 totals 16 residues. Germline assignment: CDR1 SGHNT and CDR2 YYREEE (reference sequence). For the CDR3, the DNA is TGTGCCAGCAGCTTATCAGGAGGGGGAGGTAGAGGTGGCTACACCTTC. As protein: CASSLSGGGGRGGYTF.

This clonotype was detected only once. The rearrangement uses TRBV7-6 and TRBJ1-1, with a weak D call TRBD1 (6 bases). Germline CDR1 reads SGHVS; CDR2 reads FNYEAQ. V was shortened by 0 bases and J by 4 bases, with 12 bases between the two germline ends. The CDR3 is 15 amino acids. The CDR3 sequence is CASSLAPGVGTEAFF. CDR3 nucleotides: TGTGCCAGCAGCTTAGCGCCAGGGGTCGGCACTGAAGCTTTCTTT.

V gene TRBV10-1 combines with J gene TRBJ2-2, with a tentative D call TRBD2 (6 bases). V lost 0 bases, J lost 4 bases, and 9 bases lay in between. This CDR3 comprises 15 residues. Germline V gene lookup returns CDR1 WNHNN and CDR2 SYGVQD (reference sequence). CDR3 sequence reads: CASSESVGGTGELFF. Here the CDR3 DNA reads TGCGCCAGCAGTGAGTCAGTGGGGGGCACCGGGGAGCTGTTTTTT.

This clonotype appeared a few times. This chain links TRBV27 with TRBJ2-6; 10 nucleotides agree with TRBD1. V shed 2 bases, J shed 3 bases, and the junction held 7 bases outside the gene matches. The CDR3 sequence is 18 residues long. Germline V gene lookup returns CDR1 MNHEY and CDR2 SMNVEV (reference sequence). CDR3 sequence (DNA): TGTGCCAGCAGTTTACGCAGACAGGGGGCGTATGGGGCCAACGTCCTGACTTTC. Protein product: CASSLRRQGAYGANVLTF.

This clonotype was counted only a few times. The rearrangement uses TRBV4-1 and TRBJ1-2; the D is unclear. This CDR3 has 17 residues. Per the germline V gene, CDR1 is MGHRA and CDR2 is YSYEKL. The V and J ends lost 1 base and 2 bases respectively, with 17 bases between them. Written as DNA, the CDR3 is TGCGCCAGCAGCCAAGTTGACCTAGGGTTTGCGAACTATGGCTACACCTTC. Protein sequence: CASSQVDLGFANYGYTF.

V usage is TRBV10-3 and J usage is TRBJ2-6; 8 nucleotides agree with TRBD1. Germline assignment: CDR1 ENHRY and CDR2 SYGVKD. V was pared by 2 bases and J by 0 bases, with 0 bases of the junction left unmatched. The CDR3 totals 16 residues. The CDR3 loop reads CAISETGGSGANVLTF. The CDR3 DNA is TGTGCCATCAGTGAGACAGGGGGCTCTGGGGCCAACGTCCTGACTTTC.